Each of the 23 T cell receptor beta chains below was sequenced from the same sample in a study of CD8+ T cells in alopecia areata. cDNA reverse transcribed from extracted RNA served as the sequencing template. Generated by immunoSEQ multiplex PCR, the TCRdb table keeps only in-frame clones and is missing some. The sample shows about 120,000 clones, 53% of them seen only once. Treatment defined: oral pan-JAK inhibitor, 5-10 mg twice daily. Source: CD4+ T cells sorted from blood, taken at week 4, from a patient treated with tofacitinib. Receptors were obtained from a human donor with alopecia areata.

The V call is TRBV5-4, the J call TRBJ1-2, with 9 nucleotides matching TRBD1. V was clipped by 2 bases and J by 6 bases; unmatched bases: 2. Germline V CDR1 and CDR2: SGHNT, YYREEE (reference sequence). The CDR3 totals 13 residues. The CDR3 loop reads CASSLQGAHGYTF. The CDR3 DNA sequence: TGTGCCAGCAGCTTACAGGGGGCGCATGGCTACACCTTC.

V is TRBV18 and J is TRBJ1-5; 7 nucleotides agree with TRBD1. Looked up from germline, CDR1 is KGHSH and CDR2 is LQKENI. CDR3 length equals 12 residues. The V segment lost 8 bases and the J segment 4 bases; nucleotides outside the gene matches: 2. The CDR3: CASQQGNQPQHF. The CDR3 nucleotides are TGTGCCAGCCAACAGGGGAATCAGCCCCAGCATTTT.

The rearrangement links TRBV30 to TRBJ2-1; either TRBD1 or TRBD2 may supply D (6 bases each). From germline, CDR1 is GTSNPN and CDR2 SVGIG (reference sequence). V lost 5 bases to trimming and J lost 3 bases, with 14 bases between them. The CDR3 is 14 amino acids. CDR3 sequence (DNA): TGTGCCTGGTGTCCGGGGGCAAGCTACAATGAGCAGTTCTTC. Its protein product is CAWCPGASYNEQFF.

This clone was picked up a small number of times. V usage is TRBV5-1 and J usage is TRBJ2-1; D is perhaps TRBD2 (6 bases). Between the trimmed V and J ends, which lost 4 bases and 8 bases, there was a span of 16 bases. Germline loops: CDR1 SGHRS, CDR2 YFSETQ. This CDR3 region has 14 residues. Here the CDR3 DNA reads TGCGCCAGCAGCCTATGGGCCGGAGGGGATGAGCAGTTCTTC. Its protein is CASSLWAGGDEQFF.

A few counts support this clone. This rearrangement joins TRBV7-6 to TRBJ1-5; no firm D call. The CDR3 extends over 14 amino acids. Trimming cost V 2 bases and J 1 base, with 6 bases left between them. Germline V lookup: CDR1 SGHVS, CDR2 FNYEAQ. The CDR3 DNA reads as TGTGCCAGCAGCTTACGGGAAAGCAATCAGCCCCAGCATTTT. This translates into CASSLRESNQPQHF.

The genes are TRBV5-1 and TRBJ2-5, with D perhaps matching TRBD1 or TRBD2 (5 bases each). V shed 0 bases and J shed 1 base, with 10 bases lying between them. Germline V gives CDR1 SGHRS, CDR2 YFSETQ. This CDR3 region has 15 residues. The CDR3 DNA reads TGCGCCAGCAGCTTGGAAGGGACGGCCCAAGAGACCCAGTACTTC. Encoded protein: CASSLEGTAQETQYF. Combining the CDR3 with reference TRBV5-1 and TRBJ2-5 gives the whole variable domain KAGVTQTPRYLIKTRGQQVTLSCSPISGHRSVSWYQQTPGQGLQFLFEYFSETQRNKGNFPGRFSGRQFSNSRSEMNVSTLELGDSALYLCASSLEGTAQETQYFGPGTRLLVL.

This clone appeared a single time. This chain connects TRBV29-1 to TRBJ1-1; 7 bases match TRBD1. Germline V gene lookup returns CDR1 SQVTM and CDR2 ANQGSEA. The CDR3 length is 14 residues. J gave up 0 bases and V 3 bases, and 4 bases lay outside the gene matches. The CDR3 loop is CSVEGQRMNTEAFF. The CDR3 DNA sequence: TGCAGCGTTGAGGGACAGCGGATGAACACTGAAGCTTTCTTT. The full variable domain, completed using reference TRBV29-1 and TRBJ1-1, is SAVISQKPSRDICQRGTSLTIQCQVDSQVTMMFWYRQQPGQSLTLIATANQGSEATYESGFVIDKFPISRPNLTFSTLTVSNMSPEDSSIYLCSVEGQRMNTEAFFGQGTRLTVV.

The chain links TRBV11-1 to TRBJ1-5; D gene uncertain. This CDR3 has 14 amino acids. Trimming removed 6 bases at V and 4 bases at J, with 13 bases between. Germline CDR1 SGHAT, CDR2 FQDESV (reference sequence). CDR3 DNA: TGTGCCAGCAGTCAGGACGGACTAAATCAGCCCCAGCATTTT. It is translated as CASSQDGLNQPQHF.

J is TRBJ2-1 and V is TRBV19; 9 positions agree with TRBD1. From germline, CDR1 is LNHDA and CDR2 SQIVND (reference sequence). The CDR3 is 16 amino acids. J gave up 0 bases and V 5 bases, and 5 bases lay outside the gene matches. The CDR3 loop is CASSPDRGSSYNEQFF. DNA for the CDR3: TGTGCCAGTAGTCCTGACAGGGGGAGCTCCTACAATGAGCAGTTCTTC.

The chain employs TRBV5-1 and TRBJ1-1; D possibly corresponds to TRBD1 (6 bases). CDR1 is SGHRS, CDR2 YFSETQ, per germline. This CDR3 is built from 11 residues. V lost 4 bases to trimming and J lost 8 bases, with 9 bases between them. CDR3 loop: CASSMDSEAFF. CDR3 nucleotides: TGCGCCAGCAGCATGGACAGCGAAGCTTTCTTT.

V gene TRBV29-1 combines with J gene TRBJ1-1; 7 nucleotides align to TRBD1. The germline V gene has CDR1 SQVTM and CDR2 ANQGSEA. Germline trimming cut 2 bases from V and 8 bases from J; bases unmatched to any gene: 8. This CDR3 has 13 amino acids. For the CDR3, the DNA is TGCAGCGTTGAAACCCCGACAGGGAGAGAAGCTTTCTTT. Residues: CSVETPTGREAFF.

The chain has TRBV29-1 and TRBJ2-1; TRBD2 matches at 10 bases. V trimming: 2 bases; J trimming: 6 bases; junction bases outside the gene matches: 7. Germline V CDR1 and CDR2: SQVTM, ANQGSEA. The CDR3 length is 15 residues. CDR3 protein: CSVERASGSTNEQFF. CDR3 in DNA: TGCAGCGTTGAAAGGGCTAGCGGGAGTACCAATGAGCAGTTCTTC.

V is TRBV30 and J is TRBJ2-5, with D unclear. V lost 0 bases, J lost 2 bases, and 7 bases lay in between. Germline CDR1 reads GTSNPN; CDR2 reads SVGIG (reference sequence). The CDR3 sequence is 13 residues long. The CDR3 loop reads CAWSVEIQETQYF. The CDR3 DNA sequence: TGTGCCTGGAGTGTGGAAATACAAGAGACCCAGTACTTC.

The V call is TRBV7-3, the J call TRBJ2-3, with D perhaps matching TRBD2 (6 bases). This CDR3 contains 15 residues. V was shortened by 5 bases and J by 3 bases, with 15 bases between the two germline ends. CDR1 is SGHTA, CDR2 FQGTGA, per germline. CDR3 loop: CASSRGASATDTQYF. The CDR3 DNA follows: TGTGCCAGCAGCAGAGGGGCTAGCGCAACAGATACGCAGTATTTT.

This clone was picked up one time. The chain carries TRBV5-1 and TRBJ1-2; D ambiguous. This CDR3 contains 15 residues. V gave up 4 bases and J gave up 1 base, with 14 bases separating them. Germline lookup yields CDR1 SGHRS and CDR2 YFSETQ. This CDR3 is CASSPEGGFNYGYTF. The CDR3 coding sequence is TGCGCCAGCAGCCCCGAGGGCGGATTTAACTATGGCTACACCTTC.

The chain has TRBV4-1 and TRBJ1-2; 7 nucleotides align to TRBD1. Germline trimming cut 5 bases from V and 8 bases from J; bases unmatched to any gene: 11. The CDR3 has 14 residues. Looked up from germline, CDR1 is MGHRA and CDR2 is YSYEKL. DNA for the CDR3: TGCGCCAGCAGCGTGGATACTGACAGGGCCGGCTACACCTTC. Translation gives CASSVDTDRAGYTF.

Points on this clone: Other DNA sequences from this sample encode an identical CDR3 as well. The J gene is TRBJ1-5, the V gene TRBV29-1, with unresolved D. The germline CDR1 and CDR2 sequences are SQVTM and ANQGSEA. Trimming removed 4 bases from V and 3 bases from J, with 10 bases in between. The CDR3 is 13 residues long. CDR3 in DNA: TGCAGCGTTGCGCGGGGAAACAATCAGCCCCAGCATTTT. Encoded protein: CSVARGNNQPQHF. Complete variable domain (other parts from reference TRBV29-1 and TRBJ1-5): SAVISQKPSRDICQRGTSLTIQCQVDSQVTMMFWYRQQPGQSLTLIATANQGSEATYESGFVIDKFPISRPNLTFSTLTVSNMSPEDSSIYLCSVARGNNQPQHFGDGTRLSIL.

The chain employs TRBV9 and TRBJ2-1, with D perhaps TRBD2 (5 bases). From germline, CDR1 is SGDLS and CDR2 YYNGEE. Trimming took off 4 bases at V and 7 bases at J, with 15 bases between the two ends. The CDR3 extends over 14 amino acids. This chain's CDR3 is CASSPTRIRNEQFF. In DNA form, the CDR3 reads TGTGCCAGCAGCCCTACTAGAATCAGGAATGAGCAGTTCTTC.

This clone occurred once. The chain employs TRBV29-1 and TRBJ1-1, with unresolved D. Trimming cost V 4 bases and J 7 bases, with 7 bases left between them. The germline CDR1 and CDR2 sequences are SQVTM and ANQGSEA. The CDR3 contains 10 residues. The CDR3: CSVGRLEAFF. DNA for the CDR3: TGCAGCGTTGGAAGACTTGAAGCTTTCTTT.

Only a few counts were recorded for this clone. The CDR3 loop reads CASSLGAGANTEAFF. The CDR3, as DNA: TGTGCCAGCAGCTTAGGGGCAGGGGCGAACACTGAAGCTTTCTTT. The chain employs TRBV7-9 and TRBJ1-1; a possible D gene is TRBD1 (6 bases). The CDR3 is 15 residues long. V lost 1 base and J 1 base, leaving 10 bases between the germline ends. Germline V gene data show CDR1 as SEHNR and CDR2 as FQNEAQ (reference sequence).

The rearrangement joins TRBV5-1 to TRBJ2-7; maybe TRBD2 (7 bases). The CDR3 covers 14 residues. V shed 6 bases and J shed 4 bases, with 17 bases lying between them. CDR1 and CDR2 from the germline V gene are SGHRS and YFSETQ. The CDR3 here is CASTPRGGGYEQYF. CDR3 coding DNA: TGCGCCAGCACCCCGCGAGGGGGGGGATACGAGCAGTACTTC. Variable domain in full (rest from reference TRBV5-1 and TRBJ2-7): KAGVTQTPRYLIKTRGQQVTLSCSPISGHRSVSWYQQTPGQGLQFLFEYFSETQRNKGNFPGRFSGRQFSNSRSEMNVSTLELGDSALYLCASTPRGGGYEQYFGPGTRLTVT.

The chain uses TRBV5-1 and TRBJ2-7; 7 positions agree with TRBD1. The length of the CDR3 is 15 residues. In germline, CDR1 is SGHRS, CDR2 YFSETQ. V was clipped by 4 bases and J by 4 bases; unmatched bases: 11. CDR3 in DNA: TGCGCCAGCAGCACCGGACAGGCAGGAAAATACGAGCAGTACTTC. Translating it yields CASSTGQAGKYEQYF.

The genes are TRBV18 and TRBJ1-6, with D tentatively TRBD1 (6 bases). CDR1 KGHSH and CDR2 LQKENI come from the germline V gene. The V gene lost 4 bases and the J gene lost 0 bases, with 16 bases spanning the gap. This CDR3 region has 18 residues. CDR3 loop: CASSQMGGLSSYNSPLHF. The DNA for the CDR3 is TGTGCCAGCTCACAGATGGGGGGCCTAAGCTCCTATAATTCACCCCTCCACTTT. The full variable domain, with the rest looked up from reference TRBV18 and TRBJ1-6, is NAGVMQNPRHLVRRRGQEARLRCSPMKGHSHVYWYRQLPEEGLKFMVYLQKENIIDESGMPKERFSAEFPKEGPSILRIQQVVRGDSAAYFCASSQMGGLSSYNSPLHFGNGTRLTVT.